A single sample gave rise to the 17 T cell receptor beta chains below, sequenced in a study of technical replicates of blood from several donors. The table came from immunoSEQ multiplex PCR; TCRdb's copy has only in-frame clones and leaves some out. The profile shows around 98,000 clones, around 95% of them singletons. The material sequenced was T cells isolated from PBMCs. These receptors were obtained from a human donor in good health.

The chain uses TRBV28 and TRBJ1-5, with D perhaps TRBD1 (5 bases). Germline V lookup: CDR1 MDHEN, CDR2 SYDVKM. V was clipped by 3 bases and J by 4 bases, with 13 bases between them. CDR3 length: 15 amino acids. The CDR3 coding sequence is TGTGCCAGCAGTTTGGGGGGGAATTTTAATCAGCCCCAGCATTTT. Encoded protein: CASSLGGNFNQPQHF.

The rearrangement links TRBV5-1 to TRBJ2-7, with 12 nucleotides matching TRBD2. CDR3 length equals 15 residues. V lost 4 bases and J lost 5; bases outside the gene matches: 7. The V gene's germline CDR1 is SGHRS and CDR2 YFSETQ. Here the CDR3 reads CASSVTSGGRNEQYF. Written as DNA, the CDR3 is TGCGCCAGCAGCGTGACTAGCGGGGGCCGAAACGAGCAGTACTTC.

This chain joins TRBV6-1 and TRBJ2-2, with TRBD2 as a possible D gene (6 bases). Germline CDR1 is MNHNS and CDR2 is SASEGT. Trimming left V 5 bases short and J 7 bases short, with 14 bases between. The CDR3 is 14 amino acids. CDR3 in DNA: TGTGCCAGCAGTTATGCTGGAGGGATCGGGGAGCTGTTTTTT. Translation gives CASSYAGGIGELFF.

The V and J genes are TRBV28 and TRBJ1-5; D is uncertain. Germline CDR1 MDHEN, CDR2 SYDVKM. The V and J ends lost 6 bases and 3 bases respectively, with 18 bases between them. The CDR3 runs to 16 residues. CDR3 nucleotide sequence: TGTGCCAGCAGCGGCCCCGGGAGCTCTTACAATCAGCCCCAGCATTTT. This translates into CASSGPGSSYNQPQHF.

V and J are TRBV6-5 and TRBJ1-1; the match to TRBD1 covers 10 bases. Trimming took 0 bases from V and 11 from J; bases not matched to a gene: 6. The CDR3 loop spans 14 amino acids. Germline V lookup: CDR1 MNHEY, CDR2 SVGAGI. CDR3 DNA: TGTGCCAGCAGTTACTCCCCTGGACAGGGGGGCGCTTTCTTT. Its translation is CASSYSPGQGGAFF.

The J gene is TRBJ1-2, the V gene TRBV30; a weak D match, TRBD1 (5 bases). The CDR3 spans 15 residues. V was clipped by 0 bases and J by 6 bases, with 17 bases between them. CDR1 GTSNPN and CDR2 SVGIG come from the germline V gene (reference sequence). The DNA of the CDR3 is TGTGCCTGGAGTGTAGGGGCAGGTATCGGAAATGGCTACACCTTC. The encoded protein is CAWSVGAGIGNGYTF.

This chain links TRBV18 with TRBJ2-7, with 7 bases that match TRBD2. CDR1 and CDR2 (germline): KGHSH, LQKENI. Trimming removed 3 bases from V and 6 bases from J; junction bases left unmatched: 5. The CDR3 covers 13 residues. The CDR3 region has the DNA TGTGCCAGCTCACCCGGGACTACTTTCGAGCAGTACTTC. As protein: CASSPGTTFEQYF.

The V and J genes are TRBV27 and TRBJ1-2; 7 bases are shared with TRBD1. The V segment lost 3 bases and the J segment 8 bases; nucleotides outside the gene matches: 12. There are 15 residues in the CDR3. The V gene's germline CDR1 is MNHEY and CDR2 SMNVEV (reference sequence). CDR3 DNA sequence: TGTGCCAGCAGTTTGGGGGCAGGGGGTAAAGGAGGCTACACCTTC. The encoded protein is CASSLGAGGKGGYTF.

J is TRBJ1-2 and V is TRBV29-1; D might be TRBD1 (5 bases). Germline CDR1 reads SQVTM; CDR2 reads ANQGSEA. Between the trimmed V and J ends, which lost 0 bases and 10 bases, there was a span of 9 bases. The CDR3 runs to 11 residues. The CDR3 DNA is TGCAGCGTTGAAGATCCGGGGGACTACACCTTC. As protein: CSVEDPGDYTF.

The chain employs TRBV7-9 and TRBJ2-5, with TRBD2 matching over 8 bases. The CDR3 runs to 14 residues. The ends lost 7 bases at V and 6 bases at J; junction bases unmatched: 10. In germline, CDR1 is SEHNR, CDR2 FQNEAQ (reference sequence). As DNA, the CDR3 is TGTGCCAGCACCTCCCGGGGGGGCTTAAAGACCCAGTACTTC. This codes for CASTSRGGLKTQYF.

The chain uses TRBV5-6 and TRBJ1-2; 10 nucleotides agree with TRBD1. This CDR3 has 14 residues. Germline loops: CDR1 SGHDT, CDR2 YYEEEE. Germline trimming cut 4 bases from V and 5 bases from J; bases unmatched to any gene: 5. The CDR3 reads CASSPWDRGYGYTF. The CDR3 coding sequence is TGTGCCAGCAGCCCCTGGGACAGGGGATATGGCTACACCTTC.

The chain combines TRBV6-5 with TRBJ2-1, with D possibly TRBD2 on 5 matching bases. This CDR3 contains 14 residues. The germline gives CDR1 MNHEY, CDR2 SVGAGI. The V end was cut by 0 bases, the J end by 7 bases, with 10 bases between. For the CDR3, the DNA is TGTGCCAGCAGTTACTCGACAAGAGGGAATGAGCAGTTCTTC. Translating gives CASSYSTRGNEQFF.

The chain employs TRBV10-1 and TRBJ2-2; the match to TRBD1 covers 8 bases. This CDR3 contains 14 residues. V lost 8 bases and J lost 1; bases outside the gene matches: 3. Germline CDR1 WNHNN, CDR2 SYGVQD (reference sequence). In nucleotides, the CDR3 is TGCGCCAGCTCCGACAGGGGGAACACCGGGGAGCTGTTTTTT. Its protein is CASSDRGNTGELFF.

V and J are TRBV7-9 and TRBJ2-7, with D possibly being TRBD1 (5 bases). The CDR3 is 16 amino acids. V was shortened by 1 base and J by 6 bases, with 19 bases between the two germline ends. The germline gives CDR1 SEHNR, CDR2 FQNEAQ (reference sequence). This CDR3 is CASSLVEWQGDFEQYF. In DNA form, the CDR3 reads TGTGCCAGCAGCTTAGTGGAGTGGCAGGGTGATTTCGAGCAGTACTTC.

The genes are TRBV6-5 and TRBJ2-1; 8 bases map to TRBD2. Germline CDR1 is MNHEY and CDR2 is SVGAGI. The CDR3 sequence is 15 residues long. V was clipped by 6 bases and J by 0 bases; unmatched bases: 4. This chain's CDR3 is CASSAGTSSYNEQFF. DNA for the CDR3: TGTGCCAGCAGCGCCGGGACTAGCTCCTACAATGAGCAGTTCTTC.

V and J are TRBV11-3 and TRBJ2-1, with 8 positions matching TRBD1. CDR1 SGHNT and CDR2 YENEEA come from the germline V gene. The ends lost 0 bases at V and 9 bases at J; junction bases unmatched: 1. The CDR3 contains 13 residues. CDR3 DNA sequence: TGTGCCAGCAGCTTAGAGACAGGGGTTGAGCAGTTCTTC. This codes for CASSLETGVEQFF.

V is TRBV4-1 and J is TRBJ1-4; D is perhaps TRBD1 (5 bases). This CDR3 is 16 amino acids long. Deletions cut 0 bases from V and 6 bases from J, with 14 bases between. CDR1 and CDR2 (germline): MGHRA, YSYEKL. DNA of the CDR3: TGCGCCAGCAGCCAAGAGGGGGGTGGCAGGGATGAAAAACTGTTTTTT. This gives the protein CASSQEGGGRDEKLFF.